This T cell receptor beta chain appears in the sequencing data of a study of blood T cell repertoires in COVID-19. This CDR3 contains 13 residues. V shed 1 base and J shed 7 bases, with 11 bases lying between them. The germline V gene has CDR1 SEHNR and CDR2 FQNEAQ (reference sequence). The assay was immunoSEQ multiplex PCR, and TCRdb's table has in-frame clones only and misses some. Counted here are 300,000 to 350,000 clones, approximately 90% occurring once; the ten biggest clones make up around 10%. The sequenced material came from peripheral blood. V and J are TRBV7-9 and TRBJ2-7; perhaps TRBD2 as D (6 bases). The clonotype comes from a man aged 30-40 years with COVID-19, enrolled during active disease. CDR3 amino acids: CASSLEVGGEQYF. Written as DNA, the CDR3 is TGTGCCAGCAGCTTAGAGGTAGGAGGGGAGCAGTACTTC.